The source of this T cell receptor beta chain is a study of T cell changes during pregnancy in multiple sclerosis. The CDR3 sequence is 17 residues long. V was pared by 3 bases and J by 0 bases, with 9 bases of the junction left unmatched. Germline CDR1 and CDR2: SGDLS and YYNGEE. Measured with immunoSEQ multiplex PCR; TCRdb has only the in-frame clones, and not every one. The sample holds roughly 38,000 clones, about 90% seen once. The sequencing here drew on CD4+ T cells from peripheral blood mononuclear cells, taken before pregnancy. This chain links TRBV9 with TRBJ2-1, with TRBD2 matching 7 bases. This receptor was identified in a female donor with multiple sclerosis, enrolled in a pregnancy study. CDR3 sequence (DNA): TGTGCCAGCAGCGCCACCCCCGGGGGGAGCTCCTACAATGAGCAGTTCTTC. Amino acids: CASSATPGGSSYNEQFF.